Listed below are T cell receptor beta chains from one sample, sequenced in a study of blood T cells in healthy people across ages. One entry per CDR3 protein results from TCRdb running MiXCR on the 5' RACE reads. The sample includes approximately 670,000 distinct CDR3 sequences, 40% to 45% of them seen just once. Specimen: blood. The receptors here all came from an elderly man in good health. CDR3s include the opening cysteine and the closing phenylalanine or tryptophan.

V gene	J gene	CDR3 protein
TRBV10-3	TRBJ2-7	CAISDRQSYEQYF
TRBV20-1	TRBJ2-7	CSAKDRPDYEQYF
TRBV6-2/TRBV6-3	TRBJ2-5	CASSDGGTRQETQYF
TRBV29-1	TRBJ1-1	CSVKVGQNTEAFF
TRBV7-9	TRBJ2-3	CASSPRQRSTDTQYF
TRBV7-3	TRBJ1-1	CASSLNAGRNTEAFF
TRBV12-3/TRBV12-4	TRBJ1-6	CASTLHRDNSPLHF
TRBV11-2	TRBJ2-6	CASSFSGGLQSGANVLTF
TRBV5-1	TRBJ2-1	CASSLEAYHSYNEQFF
TRBV3-1	TRBJ1-5	CASSHTGQGVNQPQHF
TRBV12-3/TRBV12-4	-	CASSDTGGTYEQYF
TRBV5-1	TRBJ2-1	CASSFGRNGGSSYNEQFF
TRBV11-3	TRBJ2-1	CASSPFSGRANEQFF
TRBV7-9	TRBJ2-3	CASSPRLAGRKDTQYF
TRBV7-2	TRBJ2-7	CASSPPSGAGIHYEQYF
TRBV21-1	TRBJ2-1	CASSKGPGGHSYNEQFF
TRBV5-1	TRBJ2-1	CASRTDRDYNEQFF
TRBV6-2/TRBV6-3	TRBJ2-7	CASSPQGSPMAYEQYF
TRBV24-1	TRBJ2-7	CATSDSGPQDEQYF
TRBV7-6	TRBJ2-3	CASSFRQSDITDTQYF
TRBV6-2/TRBV6-3	TRBJ2-1	CASSSDSGRALGEQFF
TRBV21-1	TRBJ2-5	CASSNLRYILFHEQIVGEQYF
TRBV20-1	TRBJ2-3	CSALPLQRGGSDTQYF